The 25 T cell receptor beta chains below were found in one sample sequenced in a study of T cells in Graves' hyperthyroidism and ophthalmopathy. RNA transcripts gave rise to amplified TCR beta CDR3 regions. Using the HTBI primer set, a first-round RT-PCR was run on the TCR CDR3. TCRdb passed the multiplex PCR reads through MiXCR, listing each CDR3 protein once. The sample has roughly 750,000 distinct CDR3 sequences, roughly 17% seen once. Sequencing input: blood. The origin of the receptors is a man between 18 and 29 years old with Graves' hyperthyroidism.

The chain has TRBV2 and TRBJ1-1; 9 bases line up with TRBD1. The CDR3 is 15 amino acids. V lost 6 bases to trimming and J lost 3 bases; unmatched junction nucleotides: 8. Germline V gene sequence: CDR1 SNHLY, CDR2 FYNNEI. DNA of the CDR3: TGTGCCAGCAGCCCGAACAGGGGGCCGTACACTGAAGCTTTCTTT. Amino acid sequence: CASSPNRGPYTEAFF.

The V call is TRBV10-1, the J call TRBJ2-4; D gene unclear. V was clipped by 1 base and J by 0 bases, with 16 bases between them. The CDR3 has 18 residues. Germline V gene lookup returns CDR1 WNHNN and CDR2 SYGVQD (reference sequence). CDR3 amino acids: CASSELLSNGIAKNIQYF. CDR3 in DNA: TGCGCCAGCAGTGAGTTACTGTCTAACGGCATAGCCAAAAACATTCAGTACTTC.

The J gene is TRBJ1-4, the V gene TRBV4-3; 8 nucleotides align to TRBD1. CDR1 LGHNA and CDR2 YSLEER come from the germline V gene. The CDR3 has 19 amino acids. Unmatched junction bases numbered 14, after V lost 3 bases and J lost 2 bases. CDR3 DNA: TGCGCCAGCAGCCACTACTACGAACAGGGGGAAGGGACTAATGAAAAACTGTTTTTT. Protein: CASSHYYEQGEGTNEKLFF.

In its sample, this clonotype was seen many times. V is TRBV12-3 or TRBV12-4 and J is TRBJ1-6; D call uncertain. This CDR3 is 14 amino acids long. V lost 7 bases and J 6 bases, leaving 13 bases between the germline ends. The CDR3 nucleotides are TGTGCCAGCACCCAGAGGTCTATTAATTCACCCCTCCACTTT. As protein: CASTQRSINSPLHF.

The V gene is TRBV19, the J gene TRBJ2-7; 13 bases align to TRBD2. Looked up from germline, CDR1 is LNHDA and CDR2 is SQIVND (reference sequence). V shed 5 bases and J 7 bases; nucleotides not matched to a gene: 8. CDR3 length: 15 amino acids. The CDR3 reads CASSGLLAGGKEQYF. In DNA form, the CDR3 reads TGTGCCAGTAGTGGATTACTAGCGGGAGGGAAGGAGCAGTACTTC.

The V gene is TRBV20-1, the J gene TRBJ1-2, with 9 bases lining up with TRBD1. The CDR3 has 13 residues. The germline V gene has CDR1 DFQATT and CDR2 SNEGSKA (reference sequence). Trimming cost V 5 bases and J 7 bases; bases outside gene matches: 8. This CDR3 is CSAWTGDRGGYTF. The CDR3 coding sequence is TGCAGTGCTTGGACAGGGGATCGGGGTGGCTACACCTTC.

This clonotype appeared many times. The chain links TRBV5-8 to TRBJ2-1, with a weak D call TRBD1 (5 bases). The V gene lost 3 bases and the J gene lost 7 bases, with 14 bases spanning the gap. Germline CDR1 and CDR2: SGHTS and YDEGEE. The length of the CDR3 is 14 residues. Here the CDR3 reads CASSSYQSGNEQFF. CDR3 DNA sequence: TGTGCCAGCAGCTCCTATCAATCAGGGAATGAGCAGTTCTTC. The entire variable domain, with the rest obtained from reference TRBV5-8 and TRBJ2-1, is as follows: EAGVTQSPTHLIKTRGQQATLRCSPISGHTSVYWYQQALGLGLQFLLWYDEGEERNRGNFPPRFSGRQFPNYSSELNVNALELEDSALYLCASSSYQSGNEQFFGPGTRLTVL.

This clonotype has at least ten counts. V and J are TRBV29-1 and TRBJ1-1; D not resolved. The CDR3 has 12 amino acids. Trimming cost V 7 bases and J 2 bases, with 11 bases left between them. Looked up from germline, CDR1 is SQVTM and CDR2 is ANQGSEA. The CDR3 bases are TGCAGCGGTGTAGGGCCAAACACTGAAGCTTTCTTT. This encodes CSGVGPNTEAFF.

This rearrangement joins TRBV5-4 to TRBJ1-2; D remains ambiguous. V lost 7 bases to trimming and J lost 2 bases, with 12 bases between them. CDR1 and CDR2 from the germline V gene are SGHNT and YYREEE (reference sequence). The CDR3 loop spans 13 amino acids. The CDR3, as DNA: TGTGCCAGCGGAGAGAGCGGCAACTATGGCTACACCTTC. Translated: CASGESGNYGYTF.

The V call is TRBV4-3, the J call TRBJ2-3; D remains ambiguous. Germline assignment: CDR1 LGHNA and CDR2 YSLEER. V shed 1 base and J shed 5 bases, with 7 bases lying between them. This CDR3 is built from 13 residues. This CDR3 reads CASSQGWKDTQYF. CDR3 nucleotide sequence: TGCGCCAGCAGCCAAGGGTGGAAAGATACGCAGTATTTT.

This clonotype was picked up a small number of times. The V and J genes are TRBV20-1 and TRBJ2-4, with D perhaps matching TRBD2 (6 bases). V lost 3 bases to trimming and J lost 8 bases, with 11 bases between them. Germline CDR1 reads DFQATT; CDR2 reads SNEGSKA (reference sequence). This CDR3 is 12 amino acids long. The CDR3 reads CSARTREYIQYF. Here the CDR3 DNA reads TGCAGTGCTAGGACTAGAGAGTACATTCAGTACTTC.

This clonotype was counted between two and nine times. The gene calls are TRBV18 and TRBJ1-6; no firm D call. CDR1 and CDR2 (germline): KGHSH, LQKENI. CDR3 length: 15 amino acids. With 3 bases removed from V and 7 bases from J, the gap between germline ends came to 13 bases. This CDR3 is CASSPGVGWNSPLHF. The CDR3 nucleotides read TGTGCCAGCTCACCCGGGGTTGGTTGGAATTCACCCCTCCACTTT.

This clonotype was seen ten or more times. This rearrangement joins TRBV28 to TRBJ2-7, with D possibly being TRBD1 or TRBD2 (6 bases each). CDR1 and CDR2 from the germline V gene are MDHEN and SYDVKM. V lost 9 bases and J lost 1, with 16 bases in between. This CDR3 is built from 14 residues. In DNA, the CDR3 is TGTGCCAGTGGGGGCGGGACAAATTCCTACGAGCAGTACTTC. It codes for CASGGGTNSYEQYF.

The chain recombines TRBV12-3 or TRBV12-4 with TRBJ2-1; 8 positions agree with TRBD1. This CDR3 has 15 amino acids. The trim removed 6 bases at V and 4 bases at J, leaving 8 bases unmatched. CDR3 sequence: CASSPDRAGYNEQFF. The CDR3 DNA is TGTGCCAGCAGCCCGGACAGGGCCGGATACAATGAGCAGTTCTTC.

This clonotype has at least ten counts. The chain joins TRBV12-3 or TRBV12-4 to TRBJ1-1, with D possibly matching TRBD1 (6 bases). The CDR3 covers 12 residues. Trimming took 6 bases from V and 6 from J, leaving 11 bases between them. CDR3 sequence reads: CASSSTGSEAFF. The CDR3 nucleotides read TGTGCCAGCAGCTCGACAGGCTCTGAAGCTTTCTTT.

This clonotype was detected many times. V gene TRBV3-1 combines with J gene TRBJ1-6; D gene uncertain. V lost 3 bases, J lost 9 bases, and 9 bases lay in between. From germline, CDR1 is LGHDT and CDR2 YNNKEL (reference sequence). The CDR3 contains 13 residues. Here the CDR3 DNA reads TGTGCCAGCAGCCATCCCCCTGGTTCACCCCTCCACTTT. This translates into CASSHPPGSPLHF.

The sample holds many counts of this clonotype. The chain uses TRBV18 and TRBJ1-5; TRBD1 matches 11 bases. J was trimmed by 5 bases and V by 6 bases; bases with no gene match: 6. The CDR3 spans 15 residues. Germline CDR1 KGHSH, CDR2 LQKENI. CDR3 sequence (DNA): TGTGCCAGCTCTCGGACAGGGGGCGCGGATCAGCCCCAGCATTTT. Its protein is CASSRTGGADQPQHF.

In its sample, this clonotype was seen many times. The chain employs TRBV2 and TRBJ2-1, with D uncertain. CDR3 size: 13 residues. Trimming left V 5 bases short and J 7 bases short, with 12 bases between. From germline, CDR1 is SNHLY and CDR2 FYNNEI. CDR3 residues: CASSRGRLNEQFF. The CDR3 DNA reads TGTGCCAGCAGTCGCGGACGGCTAAATGAGCAGTTCTTC. Together with reference TRBV2 and TRBJ2-1, the CDR3 gives the full variable domain: EPEVTQTPSHQVTQMGQEVILRCVPISNHLYFYWYRQILGQKVEFLVSFYNNEISEKSEIFDDQFSVERPDGSNFTLKIRSTKLEDSAMYFCASSRGRLNEQFFGPGTRLTVL.

V and J are TRBV28 and TRBJ1-5, with D maybe TRBD1 (5 bases). The ends were cut back, 11 bases at V and 3 bases at J, with 11 bases in the middle. The germline gives CDR1 MDHEN, CDR2 SYDVKM. This CDR3 contains 12 residues. CDR3 sequence (DNA): TGTGCCCTCGGGGCCGTCAATCAGCCCCAGCATTTT. It is translated as CALGAVNQPQHF.

A remark on this clonotype: Since a much larger clone is just one base distant, this may be a read error. CDR3 region: CSARGLSNSYNEQFF. CDR3 nucleotides: TGCAGTGCTAGGGGACTATCGAACTCCTACAATGAGCAGTTCTTC. The chain uses TRBV20-1 and TRBJ2-1, with 7 bases that match TRBD2. The CDR3 length is 15 residues. The J segment lost 0 bases and the V segment lost 3 bases, leaving 5 bases of the junction unmatched. Germline V lookup: CDR1 DFQATT, CDR2 SNEGSKA (reference sequence).

This chain joins TRBV20-1 and TRBJ2-1; TRBD2 matches at 10 bases. Per the germline V gene, CDR1 is DFQATT and CDR2 is SNEGSKA (reference sequence). V was clipped by 0 bases and J by 8 bases; unmatched bases: 7. This CDR3 comprises 15 residues. The CDR3 region has the DNA TGCAGTGCTAGAGATCCGCTAGCGGGAGAATATGAGCAGTTCTTC. Translated, it gives CSARDPLAGEYEQFF.

V and J are TRBV6-1 and TRBJ2-5; maybe TRBD2 (5 bases). Trimming cost V 1 base and J 4 bases, with 13 bases left between them. The germline V gene encodes CDR1 MNHNS and CDR2 SASEGT. The CDR3 totals 15 residues. The CDR3 loop reads CASSEVSGSPETQYF. CDR3 DNA: TGTGCCAGCAGTGAAGTTTCGGGGAGCCCAGAGACCCAGTACTTC.

In this sample, this clonotype turned up many times. The V and J genes are TRBV5-6 and TRBJ2-5; TRBD1 agrees at 12 bases. The trim removed 3 bases at V and 5 bases at J, leaving 8 bases unmatched. The CDR3 is 16 amino acids. From germline, CDR1 is SGHDT and CDR2 YYEEEE. The CDR3 reads CASSSFGTGGPETQYF. CDR3 DNA: TGTGCCAGCAGCTCGTTCGGGACAGGGGGCCCGGAGACCCAGTACTTC.

This clonotype has only a few counts. The V gene is TRBV28, the J gene TRBJ1-1; possibly TRBD1 for D (5 bases). The CDR3 loop spans 13 amino acids. Per the germline V gene, CDR1 is MDHEN and CDR2 is SYDVKM. CDR3 in DNA: TGTGCATTAGGGGACGGACTGAACACTGAAGCTTTCTTT. It is translated as CALGDGLNTEAFF.

The chain joins TRBV28 to TRBJ1-5; possible D gene TRBD1, 5 bases. V was cut by 5 bases and J by 0 bases, with 14 bases left in between. Germline V lookup: CDR1 MDHEN, CDR2 SYDVKM. The CDR3 is 16 residues long. The CDR3, as DNA: TGTGCCAGCAGTGCCCGGGACTTTTATAGCAATCAGCCCCAGCATTTT. This encodes CASSARDFYSNQPQHF.